Following are 32 T cell receptor beta chains from one sample sequenced in a study of patients and donors after allogeneic stem cell transplantation. Using its own MiXCR run on the RT-PCR reads, TCRdb lists one record per CDR3 protein. The sample lists hundreds of thousands of distinct CDR3 sequences; roughly 17% were seen once. Material for sequencing was blood, either unsorted or a sorted T cell fraction (not recorded which). The receptors derive from a human donor who was either an allogeneic HSCT recipient or a stem cell or donor lymphocyte infusion donor (not recorded which). It is not recorded whose cells these are; they may come from a transplant donor.

The rearrangement uses TRBV27 and TRBJ1-3, with TRBD1 matching 8 bases. The germline V gene has CDR1 MNHEY and CDR2 SMNVEV (reference sequence). CDR3 size: 14 residues. The ends lost 5 bases at V and 4 bases at J; junction bases unmatched: 4. CDR3 region: CASSLTGGGNTIYF. The CDR3 coding sequence is TGTGCCAGCAGTCTCACAGGGGGAGGAAACACCATATATTTT.

This clonotype was picked up a small number of times. V is TRBV30 and J is TRBJ1-2; 9 positions agree with TRBD1. The CDR3 consists of 16 residues. V shed 1 base and J 7 bases; nucleotides not matched to a gene: 13. CDR1 is GTSNPN, CDR2 SVGIG, per germline (reference sequence). The CDR3: CAWSGSHRGLFPGYTF. The CDR3 region has the DNA TGTGCCTGGAGTGGATCCCACAGGGGGCTTTTCCCTGGCTACACCTTC.

This chain joins TRBV6-2 or TRBV6-3 and TRBJ2-3; the match to TRBD1 covers 9 bases. Per the germline V gene, CDR1 is MNHEY and CDR2 is SVGEGT. The length of the CDR3 is 18 residues. V lost 1 base to trimming and J lost 2 bases; unmatched junction nucleotides: 10. CDR3 loop: CASSYFPGTGILTDTQYF. The CDR3 DNA is TGTGCCAGCAGTTACTTCCCTGGGACAGGGATCCTCACAGATACGCAGTATTTT.

The chain uses TRBV3-1 and TRBJ2-1, with D unclear. This CDR3 region has 14 residues. The V gene lost 4 bases and the J gene lost 10 bases, with 17 bases spanning the gap. Germline V lookup: CDR1 LGHDT, CDR2 YNNKEL (reference sequence). CDR3 sequence: CASSLGARSEEQFF. The DNA of the CDR3 is TGTGCCAGCAGCCTCGGCGCGAGGTCGGAGGAGCAGTTCTTC.

This clonotype was counted many times. This chain connects TRBV7-2 to TRBJ2-1; D unresolved. The CDR3 spans 13 residues. V lost 2 bases, J lost 7 bases, and 9 bases lay in between. Germline-derived CDR1 and CDR2 are SGHTA and FQGNSA. CDR3 DNA sequence: TGTGCCAGCAGCTTAATGTCGAGGAATGAGCAGTTCTTC. Amino acid sequence: CASSLMSRNEQFF.

This clonotype was picked up a small number of times. The rearrangement uses TRBV3-1 and TRBJ2-1; no definite D call. With 5 bases removed from V and 7 bases from J, the gap between germline ends came to 15 bases. Germline CDR1 and CDR2: LGHDT and YNNKEL (reference sequence). This CDR3 region has 14 residues. Here the CDR3 DNA reads TGTGCCAGCAGCGCCCATACGTATTTGAATGAGCAGTTCTTC. It yields the protein CASSAHTYLNEQFF.

Only a few counts were recorded for this clonotype. The rearrangement joins TRBV7-9 to TRBJ2-7; 8 bases are shared with TRBD1. The CDR3 has 15 amino acids. With V trimmed by 1 base and J by 6 bases, 8 bases remained unmatched. CDR1 and CDR2 from the germline V gene are SEHNR and FQNEAQ (reference sequence). CDR3 sequence reads: CASSLEGGTGPEQYF. The DNA for the CDR3 is TGTGCCAGCAGCTTAGAGGGCGGGACAGGACCCGAGCAGTACTTC.

This clonotype was recorded many times. The rearrangement uses TRBV13 and TRBJ2-1; unclear D gene. This CDR3 region has 15 residues. The germline V and J ends were trimmed by 3 bases and 8 bases, with 17 bases remaining between them. CDR1 and CDR2 from the germline V gene are PRHDT and FYEKMQ (reference sequence). This CDR3 is CASSFLKLRRDEQFF. The CDR3 DNA reads as TGTGCCAGCAGCTTTTTGAAGTTACGACGGGATGAGCAGTTCTTC.

The V call is TRBV12-3 or TRBV12-4, the J call TRBJ2-1, with 10 bases aligning to TRBD1. CDR3 size: 14 residues. With V trimmed by 4 bases and J by 6 bases, 3 bases remained unmatched. The CDR3 DNA reads TGTGCCAGCAGTTCGTGGACAGGGGGCAATGAGCAGTTCTTC. Translation gives CASSSWTGGNEQFF.

This clonotype was observed a handful of times. The chain couples TRBV20-1 to TRBJ2-1; perhaps TRBD1 as D (6 bases). The CDR3 extends over 15 amino acids. CDR1 is DFQATT, CDR2 SNEGSKA, per germline (reference sequence). Trimming took 1 base from V and 0 from J, leaving 10 bases between them. The CDR3: CSARAGASSYNEQFF. The CDR3 coding sequence is TGCAGTGCTAGAGCAGGGGCTAGCTCCTACAATGAGCAGTTCTTC.

This clonotype occurred many times. J is TRBJ1-2 and V is TRBV5-1; 9 bases agree with TRBD1. The V and J ends lost 3 bases and 8 bases, in that order; junction bases with no gene match: 2. Looked up from germline, CDR1 is SGHRS and CDR2 is YFSETQ. This CDR3 has 12 residues. The CDR3 DNA sequence: TGCGCCAGCAGCTGGACAGGGGAAGGCTACACCTTC. Protein: CASSWTGEGYTF.

V usage is TRBV5-1 and J usage is TRBJ2-4; D perhaps matches TRBD1 (6 bases). Germline assignment: CDR1 SGHRS and CDR2 YFSETQ. Trimming took off 2 bases at V and 2 bases at J, with 8 bases between the two ends. The CDR3 has 14 residues. As DNA, the CDR3 is TGCGCCAGCAGCTTCAGGGGTTCCAAAAACATTCAGTACTTC. This encodes CASSFRGSKNIQYF.

The J gene is TRBJ1-1, the V gene TRBV25-1; TRBD1 matches at 8 bases. V shed 5 bases and J 3 bases; nucleotides not matched to a gene: 8. This CDR3 has 15 residues. Looked up from germline, CDR1 is MGHDK and CDR2 is SYGVNS. The CDR3: CASSKRDRGDTEAFF. The DNA for the CDR3 is TGTGCCAGCAGTAAGAGAGACAGGGGTGACACTGAAGCTTTCTTT.

This clonotype has more than one count but fewer than ten. V is TRBV6-6 and J is TRBJ2-7; D ambiguous. Germline CDR1 MNHNY, CDR2 SVGAGI (reference sequence). With 10 bases removed from V and 6 bases from J, the gap between germline ends came to 16 bases. The CDR3 consists of 12 residues. CDR3 protein: CATSQAAGEQYF. In DNA form, the CDR3 reads TGTGCCACCTCGCAGGCGGCAGGCGAGCAGTACTTC.

The chain has TRBV11-1 and TRBJ2-7; 7 bases line up with TRBD2. Trimming removed 1 base from V and 2 bases from J; junction bases left unmatched: 14. Germline-derived CDR1 and CDR2 are SGHAT and FQDESV (reference sequence). CDR3 length: 18 residues. CDR3 protein: CASSLVAGDLLTTYEQYF. CDR3 coding DNA: TGTGCCAGCAGCTTAGTGGCGGGGGACCTCCTTACGACCTACGAGCAGTACTTC.

A few counts support this clonotype. This chain joins TRBV20-1 and TRBJ2-7; TRBD2 is a possible D gene (5 bases). The CDR3 runs 12 residues. V gave up 4 bases and J gave up 0 bases, with 7 bases separating them. Germline assignment: CDR1 DFQATT and CDR2 SNEGSKA (reference sequence). The CDR3 region is CSATTTSYEQYF. The CDR3 DNA reads TGCAGTGCTACGACTACCTCCTACGAGCAGTACTTC.

The V gene is TRBV6-2 or TRBV6-3, the J gene TRBJ2-7; D is possibly TRBD1 or TRBD2 (5 bases each). The V end lost 6 bases, the J end lost 9 bases, and 18 bases lay between the germline ends. The germline gives CDR1 MNHEY, CDR2 SVGEGT. This CDR3 is 13 amino acids long. CDR3 region: CASSQRTPQGQYF. DNA of the CDR3: TGTGCCAGCAGCCAGCGGACACCTCAAGGGCAGTACTTC.

J is TRBJ2-1 and V is TRBV3-1; the match to TRBD2 covers 8 bases. This CDR3 contains 15 residues. Germline V gene data show CDR1 as LGHDT and CDR2 as YNNKEL (reference sequence). The ends lost 7 bases at V and 0 bases at J; junction bases unmatched: 5. CDR3 DNA sequence: TGTGCCAGCACATCCGGGACTAGCTCCTACAATGAGCAGTTCTTC. It specifies CASTSGTSSYNEQFF.

This clonotype was counted only a few times. This chain connects TRBV7-9 to TRBJ1-5; perhaps TRBD1 as D (6 bases). CDR3 length: 15 residues. Germline-derived CDR1 and CDR2 are SEHNR and FQNEAQ (reference sequence). V lost 5 bases, J lost 5 bases, and 16 bases lay in between. DNA of the CDR3: TGTGCCAGCAGCGGAGACAGGACGGGTTATCAGCCCCAGCATTTT. As protein: CASSGDRTGYQPQHF. Based on the CDR3 plus reference TRBV7-9 and TRBJ1-5, the full variable domain is DTGVSQNPRHKITKRGQNVTFRCDPISEHNRLYWYRQTLGQGPEFLTYFQNEAQLEKSRLLSDRFSAERPKGSFSTLEIQRTEQGDSAMYLCASSGDRTGYQPQHFGDGTRLSIL.

This clonotype has only a few counts. The rearrangement joins TRBV3-1 to TRBJ1-2; TRBD1 aligns across 9 bases. Trimming cost V 4 bases and J 6 bases; bases outside gene matches: 9. The germline V gene has CDR1 LGHDT and CDR2 YNNKEL (reference sequence). There are 15 residues in the CDR3. The CDR3: CASSRDRVTGNGYTF. CDR3 nucleotide sequence: TGTGCCAGCAGCCGGGACAGGGTGACTGGGAATGGCTACACCTTC. Full variable domain (rest looked up from reference TRBV3-1 and TRBJ1-2): DTAVSQTPKYLVTQMGNDKSIKCEQNLGHDTMYWYKQDSKKFLKIMFSYNNKELIINETVPNRFSPKSPDKAHLNLHINSLELGDSAVYFCASSRDRVTGNGYTFGSGTRLTVV.

The chain joins TRBV6-2 or TRBV6-3 to TRBJ2-1; 7 bases align to TRBD2. The junction had 9 bases not matched to a gene; V was cut back by 3 bases and J by 10 bases. The CDR3 runs to 14 residues. Germline-derived CDR1 and CDR2 are MNHEY and SVGEGT. In DNA form, the CDR3 reads TGTGCCAGCAGTTATACGGGGAGGGTTGGGGAGCAGTTCTTC. Its translation: CASSYTGRVGEQFF.

This chain connects TRBV5-8 to TRBJ1-3, with 9 bases that match TRBD1. The CDR3 sequence is 17 residues long. The germline CDR1 and CDR2 sequences are SGHTS and YDEGEE. V trimming: 5 bases; J trimming: 4 bases; junction bases outside the gene matches: 13. The CDR3 DNA sequence: TGTGCCAGCAGGTTTTCCCGGGACAGGGATGCGGGAAACACCATATATTTT. As protein: CASRFSRDRDAGNTIYF.

This clonotype was recorded a few times. The rearrangement links TRBV18 to TRBJ2-7; D perhaps matches TRBD1 (5 bases). This CDR3 spans 15 amino acids. The ends were cut back, 1 base at V and 7 bases at J, with 17 bases in the middle. CDR1 KGHSH and CDR2 LQKENI come from the germline V gene. The CDR3 nucleotides read TGTGCCAGCTCACCACTCCAGGGCCCCCTCCGGGAGCAGTACTTC. It encodes CASSPLQGPLREQYF.

This clonotype was seen at least ten times. This chain connects TRBV12-3 or TRBV12-4 to TRBJ2-7; 12 bases match TRBD2. The junction had 3 bases not matched to a gene; V was cut back by 0 bases and J by 6 bases. CDR3 length: 15 residues. Here the CDR3 reads CASSLAGLAGIEQYF. The CDR3 nucleotides read TGTGCCAGCAGTTTAGCGGGACTAGCGGGTATCGAGCAGTACTTC.

This chain links TRBV13 with TRBJ2-1, with 7 bases aligning to TRBD1. Germline CDR1 PRHDT, CDR2 FYEKMQ (reference sequence). Trimming cost V 5 bases and J 7 bases; bases outside gene matches: 14. The CDR3 is made up of 16 amino acids. CDR3 coding DNA: TGTGCCAGCAGCCTCCGACAGGGTACGGCCTTTAATGAGCAGTTCTTC. This encodes CASSLRQGTAFNEQFF.

This clonotype has only a few counts. The rearrangement links TRBV12-3 or TRBV12-4 to TRBJ1-1; perhaps TRBD1 as D (6 bases). The V end was cut by 6 bases, the J end by 4 bases, with 21 bases between. The CDR3 runs to 16 residues. The CDR3 sequence is CASRPGERQGSTEAFF. The CDR3 DNA sequence: TGTGCCAGCAGACCTGGGGAAAGGCAGGGGTCCACTGAAGCTTTCTTT.

This clonotype was seen a few times. The chain recombines TRBV12-3 or TRBV12-4 with TRBJ2-4, with TRBD2 matching 10 bases. Unmatched junction bases numbered 5, after V lost 10 bases and J lost 2 bases. The CDR3 has 14 amino acids. The DNA for the CDR3 is TGTGCCATCCTAGCGGGGGACTCCAAAAACATTCAGTACTTC. It codes for CAILAGDSKNIQYF.

The chain couples TRBV7-2 to TRBJ2-7; possibly TRBD2 for D (6 bases). Between the trimmed V and J ends, which lost 3 bases and 1 base, there was a span of 10 bases. The CDR3 covers 14 residues. CDR1 is SGHTA and CDR2 is FQGNSA in the germline V gene. The CDR3 DNA is TGTGCCAGCAGCTTCATCGGGGGTTCCTACGAGCAGTACTTC. Its translation: CASSFIGGSYEQYF.

This clonotype came up many times. This chain connects TRBV5-1 to TRBJ2-7, with D possibly being TRBD1 (5 bases). Looked up from germline, CDR1 is SGHRS and CDR2 is YFSETQ. The CDR3 totals 15 residues. The V gene lost 0 bases and the J gene lost 0 bases, with 10 bases spanning the gap. The CDR3 bases are TGCGCCAGCAGCTTGGCCTTGCAGGGCTCCTACGAGCAGTACTTC. Amino acid sequence: CASSLALQGSYEQYF.

This clonotype was observed a few times. This chain links TRBV5-1 with TRBJ1-1; 7 nucleotides agree with TRBD1. V shed 4 bases and J 5 bases; nucleotides not matched to a gene: 8. Germline V gene data show CDR1 as SGHRS and CDR2 as YFSETQ. This CDR3 has 14 residues. CDR3 residues: CASSRTGLGTEAFF. The CDR3 bases are TGCGCCAGCAGCCGGACAGGTTTAGGGACTGAAGCTTTCTTT. Looking up the rest from reference TRBV5-1 and TRBJ1-1 gives the full variable domain: KAGVTQTPRYLIKTRGQQVTLSCSPISGHRSVSWYQQTPGQGLQFLFEYFSETQRNKGNFPGRFSGRQFSNSRSEMNVSTLELGDSALYLCASSRTGLGTEAFFGQGTRLTVV.

V gene TRBV20-1 combines with J gene TRBJ2-5, with TRBD2 identical over 7 bases. The ends lost 0 bases at V and 2 bases at J; junction bases unmatched: 6. There are 15 residues in the CDR3. Germline loops: CDR1 DFQATT, CDR2 SNEGSKA (reference sequence). Here the CDR3 reads CSARDPRGLQETQYF. DNA for the CDR3: TGCAGTGCTAGAGATCCCCGGGGACTACAAGAGACCCAGTACTTC.

V usage is TRBV7-3 and J usage is TRBJ2-3, with D unclear. V was cut by 2 bases and J by 2 bases, with 11 bases left in between. The CDR3 is made up of 15 amino acids. CDR1 is SGHTA and CDR2 is FQGTGA in the germline V gene. The DNA of the CDR3 is TGTGCCAGCAGCTTACGCGGTGCCCTCACAGATACGCAGTATTTT. Amino acid sequence: CASSLRGALTDTQYF.